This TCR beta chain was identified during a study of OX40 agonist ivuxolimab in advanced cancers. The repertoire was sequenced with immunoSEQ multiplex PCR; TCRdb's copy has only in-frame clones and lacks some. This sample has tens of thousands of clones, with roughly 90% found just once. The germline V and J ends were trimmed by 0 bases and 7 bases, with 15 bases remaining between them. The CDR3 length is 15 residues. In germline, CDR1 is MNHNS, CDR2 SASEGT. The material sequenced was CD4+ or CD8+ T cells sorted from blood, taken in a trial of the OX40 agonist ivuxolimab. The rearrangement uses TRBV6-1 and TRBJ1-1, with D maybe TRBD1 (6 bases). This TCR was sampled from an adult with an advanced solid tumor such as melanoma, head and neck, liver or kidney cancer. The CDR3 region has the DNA TGTGCCAGCAGTGAAGCGGCAGGGGAGGGCGGTGAAGCTTTCTTT. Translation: CASSEAAGEGGEAFF.